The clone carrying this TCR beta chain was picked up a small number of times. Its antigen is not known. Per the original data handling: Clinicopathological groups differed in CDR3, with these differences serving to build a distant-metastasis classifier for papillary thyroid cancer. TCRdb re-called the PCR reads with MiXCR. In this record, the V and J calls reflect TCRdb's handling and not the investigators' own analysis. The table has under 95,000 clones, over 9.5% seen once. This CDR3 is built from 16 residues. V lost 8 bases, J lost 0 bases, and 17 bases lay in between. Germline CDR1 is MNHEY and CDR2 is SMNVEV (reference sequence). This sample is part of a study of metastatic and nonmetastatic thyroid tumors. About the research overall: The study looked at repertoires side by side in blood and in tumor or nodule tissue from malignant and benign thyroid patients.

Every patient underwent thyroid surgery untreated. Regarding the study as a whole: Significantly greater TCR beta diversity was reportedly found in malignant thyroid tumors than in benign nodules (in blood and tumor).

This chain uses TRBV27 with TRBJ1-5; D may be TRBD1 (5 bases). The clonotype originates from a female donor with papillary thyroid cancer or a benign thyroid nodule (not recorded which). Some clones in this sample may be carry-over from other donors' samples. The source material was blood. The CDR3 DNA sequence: TGTGCCAGCCCCCGGGAAGGGACTTATAGCAATCAGCCCCAGCATTTT. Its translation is CASPREGTYSNQPQHF.